This entry lists 17 T cell receptor beta chains sequenced from one sample in a study of shared clonotypes between healthy human individuals. The method was immunoSEQ multiplex PCR; TCRdb's version includes in-frame clones alone and lacks a portion of them. The repertoire holds some 2,400,000 clones, with 90% to 96% as singletons. The specimen was naive CD4+ T cells sorted from blood. This sample's subset: CD45RA+ positively selected. These receptors were collected from a man aged 18 to 30 in good health.

This clone occurred once. The rearrangement uses TRBV28 and TRBJ2-4, with 9 nucleotides matching TRBD1. The CDR3 spans 15 residues. Germline V gives CDR1 MDHEN, CDR2 SYDVKM. V shed 5 bases, J shed 7 bases, and the junction held 9 bases outside the gene matches. This CDR3 reads CASSLTGGITNIQYF. The DNA of the CDR3 is TGTGCCAGCAGTCTCACAGGGGGCATTACGAACATTCAGTACTTC.

The rearrangement links TRBV25-1 to TRBJ1-2, with D unclear. Germline CDR1 is MGHDK and CDR2 is SYGVNS. There are 15 residues in the CDR3. The V gene lost 1 base and the J gene lost 4 bases, with 13 bases spanning the gap. CDR3 region: CASSESPAAFYGYTF. Here the CDR3 DNA reads TGTGCCAGCAGTGAATCCCCTGCAGCGTTCTATGGCTACACCTTC.

Points on this clone: Other DNA sequences from this sample encode an identical CDR3 as well. The V call is TRBV6-1, the J call TRBJ1-1; D is ambiguous. The CDR3 sequence is 13 residues long. Germline V gives CDR1 MNHNS, CDR2 SASEGT. The ends were cut back, 5 bases at V and 1 base at J, with 8 bases in the middle. CDR3 sequence (DNA): TGTGCCAGCAGTAGGACTGAGAACACTGAAGCTTTCTTT. Translation gives CASSRTENTEAFF.

About this clone itself: Other DNA sequences within the sample encode an identical CDR3. The V call is TRBV30, the J call TRBJ1-5; TRBD1 agrees at 7 bases. Germline V gives CDR1 GTSNPN, CDR2 SVGIG (reference sequence). Germline trimming cut 1 base from V and 0 bases from J; bases unmatched to any gene: 0. CDR3 length: 14 residues. The DNA for the CDR3 is TGTGCCTGGAGTGCAGGGGGTAGCAATCAGCCCCAGCATTTT. It specifies CAWSAGGSNQPQHF.

The genes are TRBV6-1 and TRBJ1-2; D perhaps matches TRBD1 (5 bases). V was cut by 11 bases and J by 3 bases, with 16 bases left in between. The germline V gene has CDR1 MNHNS and CDR2 SASEGT. This CDR3 comprises 13 residues. CDR3: CAGGTSQDYGYTF. CDR3 sequence (DNA): TGTGCCGGGGGGACCAGTCAGGACTATGGCTACACCTTC.

The chain recombines TRBV6-5 with TRBJ1-1; D gene uncertain. V was clipped by 5 bases and J by 11 bases, with 18 bases between them. Germline CDR1 reads MNHEY; CDR2 reads SVGAGI. The CDR3 has 13 amino acids. The CDR3 DNA is TGTGCCAGCAGTCGATGGAAAGCGATTGGGGCTTTCTTT. As protein: CASSRWKAIGAFF.

The V gene is TRBV6-5, the J gene TRBJ1-1, with D possibly TRBD1 on 5 matching bases. V lost 5 bases to trimming and J lost 4 bases, with 17 bases between them. CDR1 is MNHEY and CDR2 is SVGAGI in the germline V gene. CDR3 length: 15 amino acids. CDR3 region: CASSLGTTLSTEAFF. The CDR3 DNA is TGTGCCAGCAGTCTTGGGACTACTCTCTCCACTGAAGCTTTCTTT.

The genes are TRBV7-9 and TRBJ2-3, with no clear D. The CDR3 length is 17 residues. Trimming cost V 1 base and J 0 bases, with 14 bases left between them. Per germline, CDR1 SEHNR and CDR2 FQNEAQ (reference sequence). For the CDR3, the DNA is TGTGCCAGCAGCTTAGGGTTGGCTACCAGAAGCACAGATACGCAGTATTTT. Amino acids: CASSLGLATRSTDTQYF.

The chain uses TRBV7-9 and TRBJ1-2, with unresolved D. The CDR3 length is 15 residues. Per the germline V gene, CDR1 is SEHNR and CDR2 is FQNEAQ (reference sequence). V was pared by 2 bases and J by 4 bases, with 14 bases between. CDR3 sequence (DNA): TGTGCCAGCAGCTTATTTCCAGGAATCTTCTATGGCTACACCTTC. This codes for CASSLFPGIFYGYTF.

In its sample, this clone was seen once. Relative to the germline gene, one junction end is altered; a read error may explain this. The chain couples TRBV6-1 to TRBJ2-7, with D hard to call. In germline, CDR1 is MNHNS, CDR2 SASEGT. The CDR3 loop spans 11 amino acids. CDR3 coding DNA: TGTGCCAGCAGTGAAGGGCCACAACCGGGCTTC. Its translation is CASSEGPQPGF.

The rearrangement joins TRBV10-2 to TRBJ2-1; 12 bases line up with TRBD2. The CDR3 spans 15 residues. Germline V gene lookup returns CDR1 WSHSY and CDR2 SAAADI. V lost 6 bases, J lost 8 bases, and 8 bases stayed unmatched. The CDR3 spells CASSQLAGGADEQFF. In DNA form, the CDR3 reads TGCGCCAGCAGCCAACTAGCGGGGGGCGCCGATGAGCAGTTCTTC.

The genes are TRBV4-2 and TRBJ2-3; 9 nucleotides agree with TRBD2. After removal of 4 bases from V and 2 bases from J, the junction contained 10 bases not matched to a gene. Germline loops: CDR1 LGHNA, CDR2 YNFKEQ. There are 17 residues in the CDR3. CDR3 bases: TGTGCCAGCAGCCCCAAGATTCTAGCGGGGACCACAGATACGCAGTATTTT. This encodes CASSPKILAGTTDTQYF.

The chain recombines TRBV6-1 with TRBJ2-1; 10 bases agree with TRBD2. Germline CDR1 MNHNS, CDR2 SASEGT. This CDR3 is 15 amino acids long. V shed 11 bases, J shed 7 bases, and the junction held 14 bases outside the gene matches. The CDR3, as DNA: TGTGCCGCCAGTCGAGCGGGGGGGCCAGGGAATGAGCAGTTCTTC. As protein: CAASRAGGPGNEQFF.

The chain combines TRBV6-5 with TRBJ2-7, with 11 bases fitting TRBD2. J gave up 2 bases and V 6 bases, and 3 bases lay outside the gene matches. Germline CDR1 is MNHEY and CDR2 is SVGAGI. The CDR3 consists of 14 residues. For the CDR3, the DNA is TGTGCCAGCAGCGGGACTAGCGGAACCTACGAGCAGTACTTC. Amino acids: CASSGTSGTYEQYF.

The V and J genes are TRBV6-5 and TRBJ2-3; 7 nucleotides align to TRBD1. Germline CDR1 and CDR2: MNHEY and SVGAGI. Unmatched junction bases numbered 7, after V lost 9 bases and J lost 4 bases. The CDR3 runs 13 residues. CDR3 sequence (DNA): TGTGCCAGTAGCCCCAGGGGGTCAGATACGCAGTATTTT. Residues: CASSPRGSDTQYF.

The V call is TRBV7-2, the J call TRBJ2-4; 8 nucleotides agree with TRBD1. V trimming: 2 bases; J trimming: 8 bases; junction bases outside the gene matches: 5. The CDR3 covers 14 residues. CDR1 is SGHTA, CDR2 FQGNSA, per germline. The CDR3 nucleotides read TGTGCCAGCAGCTTAACCGGGACAGGAGACATTCAGTACTTC. Protein sequence: CASSLTGTGDIQYF. The variable domain in full, completed from reference TRBV7-2 and TRBJ2-4, reads GAGVSQSPSNKVTEKGKDVELRCDPISGHTALYWYRQSLGQGLEFLIYFQGNSAPDKSGLPSDRFSAERTGGSVSTLTIQRTQQEDSAVYLCASSLTGTGDIQYFGAGTRLSVL.

The chain couples TRBV5-6 to TRBJ1-2; the match to TRBD1 covers 9 bases. CDR3 length equals 13 residues. Germline V lookup: CDR1 SGHDT, CDR2 YYEEEE. Unmatched junction bases numbered 1, after V lost 1 base and J lost 6 bases. CDR3 protein: CASSLRDRDGYTF. CDR3 nucleotide sequence: TGTGCCAGCAGCTTGAGGGACAGGGATGGCTACACCTTC.